This TCR beta chain was captured by sequencing in a study of cytomegalovirus exposure and HLA in healthy donors. Study results and limitations: Researchers reported from a later analysis that most CMV-associated TCR beta chains appeared HLA-restricted. Donors were assumed by presence/absence analyses to have roughly uniform sequencing depth. A later analysis showed that HLA-associated TCR beta chains had undergone more clonal expansion than equally common others.

The primer mix had 60 Vbeta and 13 Jbeta primers. This table comes from immunoSEQ multiplex PCR, and its TCRdb copy is limited to in-frame clones, with some not included. Among 140,000 or so clones, over 70% were seen once, and the ten largest hold about 4.4%. At sampling all donors were nominally healthy, likely with unrecorded immune exposures. Worth noting for this clone: No antigen is known for it.

Per germline, CDR1 MNHEY and CDR2 SVGAGI. Trimming cost V 7 bases and J 0 bases, with 11 bases left between them. CDR3 length: 14 amino acids. This clonotype originated in a man between 40 and 49 years old in good health and CMV-seronegative. The chain employs TRBV6-5 and TRBJ2-3; D perhaps matches TRBD1 (5 bases). Sequenced input: PBMCs. Here the CDR3 reads CASNKRTSTDTQYF. The DNA of the CDR3 is TGTGCCAGCAATAAAAGGACAAGCACAGATACGCAGTATTTT.